This TCR beta chain was observed in a study of patients and donors after allogeneic stem cell transplantation. This clonotype was counted ten times or more. Germline CDR1 is LGHNA and CDR2 is YNFKEQ. V was shortened by 1 base and J by 4 bases, with 8 bases between the two germline ends. This CDR3 is built from 15 residues. One entry per CDR3 protein results from TCRdb running MiXCR on the RT-PCR reads. The table lists about 960,000 distinct CDR3 sequences, roughly 18% of them singletons. The material sequenced was blood, either unsorted or a sorted T cell fraction (not recorded which). The TCR originated in a human donor who was either an allogeneic HSCT recipient or a stem cell or donor lymphocyte infusion donor (not recorded which). It is not recorded whose cells these are; they may come from a transplant donor. The V and J genes are TRBV4-2 and TRBJ2-6, with no clear D. The CDR3 DNA reads as TGTGCCAGCAGCCAAGGGGGATCCGGGGCCAACGTCCTGACTTTC. Residues: CASSQGGSGANVLTF.